This T cell receptor beta chain was recorded in a study of a mutant IDH1 vaccine in newly diagnosed glioma. Study-level information: Visit V12 was scheduled at week 35 and visit V13 at week 47. Study-level points and caveats: Across multiple MHC alleles, around 93% of patients had vaccine-induced responses. Pseudoprogression seemed unrelated to changes in top peripheral T cell clonotypes.

As concerns this clone: What it binds is unknown.

Sequenced by immunoSEQ multiplex PCR; TCRdb stores in-frame clones only, minus some. The profile shows tens of thousands of clones, about 65% of them singletons. Indicated time point: week 47, end of study. The study gave 300 ug of mutant IDH1 20-mer peptide per vaccine dose, with topical imiquimod. The donors' diagnosis was new WHO grade 3 or 4 astrocytoma that was IDH1-mutant and ATRX-lost. The CDR3 runs 15 residues. CDR1 is MNHEY and CDR2 is SVGAGI in the germline V gene. The V end was cut by 0 bases, the J end by 4 bases, with 12 bases between. The TCR comes from a man in his forties or fifties with glioma. Some clones in this sample may be carry-over from other donors' samples. This material consisted of peripheral blood mononuclear cells (PBMCs), taken from a glioma patient whose treatment included an IDH1 peptide vaccine. The chain joins TRBV6-5 to TRBJ1-2; D is uncertain. The CDR3: CASSYSSARLYGYTF. Here the CDR3 DNA reads TGTGCCAGCAGTTACTCTTCGGCAAGACTCTATGGCTACACCTTC.